These 31 T cell receptor beta chains originate from one sample sequenced in a study of post-analysis software for immune sequencing data. The study, taken as a whole, reports: Relative to controls, patients had a handful of TRBV segments at higher frequency, with TRBV5-6, TRBV5-1 and TRBV20-1 among these.

Their recognized antigens are unknown. Tagging with unique molecular identifiers was a feature of the TCR beta cDNA libraries. TCRdb recomputed calls from the PCR reads with MiXCR, one row per CDR3 protein. The sample records roughly 670,000 distinct CDR3 sequences, approximately 59% being singletons. Sequencing input: blood. Receptors were obtained from a girl aged 2 to 10 with multiple sclerosis.

This clonotype has just a few counts. V is TRBV20-1 and J is TRBJ2-5, with 7 bases matching TRBD2. Trimming removed 5 bases from V and 2 bases from J; junction bases left unmatched: 8. The length of the CDR3 is 14 residues. Germline V gene data show CDR1 as DFQATT and CDR2 as SNEGSKA (reference sequence). The CDR3 here is CSAGSGRYQETQYF. Here the CDR3 DNA reads TGCAGTGCTGGCTCCGGGAGGTATCAAGAGACCCAGTACTTC.

This chain links TRBV6-1 with TRBJ2-3, with TRBD2 identical over 9 bases. This CDR3 is 16 amino acids long. V lost 6 bases to trimming and J lost 3 bases; unmatched junction nucleotides: 10. Germline assignment: CDR1 MNHNS and CDR2 SASEGT. The CDR3 DNA follows: TGTGCCAGCAGACTTATAGCGGGAGAGTTAACAGATACGCAGTATTTT. This gives the protein CASRLIAGELTDTQYF.

The rearrangement uses TRBV7-2 and TRBJ1-6; D not certain. The CDR3 loop spans 17 amino acids. V lost 0 bases to trimming and J lost 9 bases, with 18 bases between them. Germline CDR1 and CDR2: SGHTA and FQGNSA. The CDR3 region has the DNA TGTGCCAGCAGCTTAGCGCAAGGACTCCGAAGGACTTCACCCCTCCACTTT. Its translation: CASSLAQGLRRTSPLHF.

The V gene is TRBV7-2, the J gene TRBJ1-1; tentatively, D is TRBD1 (5 bases). Per germline, CDR1 SGHTA and CDR2 FQGNSA. V lost 5 bases and J lost 4, with 11 bases in between. The CDR3 runs to 13 residues. CDR3 loop: CASSIPGATEAFF. The CDR3 DNA is TGTGCCAGCAGCATACCCGGGGCCACTGAAGCTTTCTTT.

The rearrangement uses TRBV11-3 and TRBJ2-1, with D perhaps TRBD1 (5 bases). The CDR3 contains 13 residues. The germline CDR1 and CDR2 sequences are SGHNT and YENEEA. V gave up 7 bases and J gave up 9 bases, with 16 bases separating them. In DNA, the CDR3 is TGTGCCAGCAAGAAGGAGAGGACAATTGAGCAGTTCTTC. Translated: CASKKERTIEQFF.

This clonotype has only a few counts. The chain combines TRBV12-3 or TRBV12-4 with TRBJ1-3; D is unclear. The CDR3 runs to 12 residues. The V and J ends lost 11 bases and 1 base respectively, with 9 bases between them. The CDR3 reads CAGRRSGNTIYF. Written as DNA, the CDR3 is TGTGCCGGACGGAGGTCTGGAAACACCATATATTTT.

V and J are TRBV5-1 and TRBJ2-1; maybe TRBD2 (6 bases). The CDR3 runs to 15 residues. Trimming took 0 bases from V and 8 from J, leaving 15 bases between them. Germline assignment: CDR1 SGHRS and CDR2 YFSETQ. The CDR3 sequence is CASSLAEAGWDEQFF. CDR3 in DNA: TGCGCCAGCAGCTTGGCTGAAGCGGGTTGGGATGAGCAGTTCTTC.

The chain combines TRBV5-1 with TRBJ2-7; no clear D gene. The CDR3 totals 15 residues. Germline CDR1 reads SGHRS; CDR2 reads YFSETQ. Trimming pared 4 bases from V and 1 base from J, leaving 15 bases between. CDR3 residues: CASSGLFEPSYEQYF. The CDR3 nucleotides are TGCGCCAGCAGCGGGCTATTCGAACCTTCCTACGAGCAGTACTTC.

The V gene is TRBV7-9, the J gene TRBJ2-1, with 11 bases aligning to TRBD2. The CDR3 loop spans 15 amino acids. V shed 5 bases, J shed 7 bases, and the junction held 7 bases outside the gene matches. The germline CDR1 and CDR2 sequences are SEHNR and FQNEAQ (reference sequence). The CDR3 bases are TGTGCCAGCAGCGACACTAGCGGGAGCGGGAATGAGCAGTTCTTC. This encodes CASSDTSGSGNEQFF.

This chain links TRBV10-3 with TRBJ2-7, with no clear D. V was shortened by 4 bases and J by 2 bases, with 6 bases between the two germline ends. This CDR3 contains 12 residues. In germline, CDR1 is ENHRY, CDR2 SYGVKD. Written as DNA, the CDR3 is TGTGCCATCAGTGGTCGGACCTACGAGCAGTACTTC. Translating it yields CAISGRTYEQYF.

The genes are TRBV9 and TRBJ2-7; no definite D call. The length of the CDR3 is 15 residues. Trimming removed 0 bases at V and 2 bases at J, with 12 bases between. Germline CDR1 reads SGDLS; CDR2 reads YYNGEE. DNA for the CDR3: TGTGCCAGCAGCGTAGAGGGTAGTCTTGCCTACGAGCAGTACTTC. Protein product: CASSVEGSLAYEQYF.

The rearrangement links TRBV19 to TRBJ2-6; perhaps D is TRBD1 or TRBD2 (6 bases each). Per the germline V gene, CDR1 is LNHDA and CDR2 is SQIVND (reference sequence). The CDR3 covers 15 residues. V gave up 7 bases and J gave up 2 bases, with 12 bases separating them. For the CDR3, the DNA is TGTGCCAGTATCCCCGGGGGCCCTGGGGCCAACGTCCTGACTTTC. Amino acids: CASIPGGPGANVLTF.

The chain joins TRBV7-2 to TRBJ2-5; D perhaps matches TRBD2 (5 bases). Germline CDR1 and CDR2: SGHTA and FQGNSA. The CDR3 runs 13 residues. V dropped 4 bases and J dropped 1 base, with 7 bases sitting between them. CDR3 nucleotide sequence: TGTGCCAGCAGCTGGAGGCTCCAAGAGACCCAGTACTTC. It is translated as CASSWRLQETQYF.

The rearrangement links TRBV4-3 to TRBJ2-4; 7 bases are shared with TRBD1. The trim removed 0 bases at V and 7 bases at J, leaving 3 bases unmatched. Germline CDR1 LGHNA, CDR2 YSLEER. The CDR3 length is 14 residues. CDR3 loop: CASSQDLGQNIQYF. CDR3 nucleotide sequence: TGCGCCAGCAGCCAAGATTTGGGACAGAACATTCAGTACTTC.

V gene TRBV7-6 combines with J gene TRBJ1-5; 8 nucleotides agree with TRBD1. Germline values: CDR1 SGHVS, CDR2 FNYEAQ. The V and J ends lost 5 bases and 4 bases, in that order; junction bases with no gene match: 7. CDR3 length: 15 amino acids. The CDR3 region is CASSVGQGWNQPQHF. CDR3 coding DNA: TGTGCCAGCAGCGTAGGACAGGGATGGAATCAGCCCCAGCATTTT.

This clonotype has only a few counts. The CDR3 DNA reads TGCAGCGCCGTAGCCAAAAACATTCAGTACTTC. Residues: CSAVAKNIQYF. This chain joins TRBV29-1 and TRBJ2-4; D remains unclear. Per the germline V gene, CDR1 is SQVTM and CDR2 is ANQGSEA. This CDR3 spans 11 amino acids. V lost 7 bases and J lost 0, with 4 bases in between.

This sequence joins TRBV20-1 and TRBJ2-1, with D maybe TRBD2 (6 bases). The CDR3 totals 15 residues. The V gene lost 5 bases and the J gene lost 0 bases, with 14 bases spanning the gap. The germline gives CDR1 DFQATT, CDR2 SNEGSKA (reference sequence). As DNA, the CDR3 is TGCAGTGCTTGGACCTCGGGGGACTCCTACAATGAGCAGTTCTTC. The encoded protein is CSAWTSGDSYNEQFF.

The V gene is TRBV5-1, the J gene TRBJ2-3; the D gene is possibly TRBD2 (6 bases). The germline gives CDR1 SGHRS, CDR2 YFSETQ. V was clipped by 0 bases and J by 1 base, with 12 bases between them. The CDR3 extends over 16 amino acids. CDR3 amino acids: CASSLVTGEGTDTQYF. DNA for the CDR3: TGCGCCAGCAGCTTGGTCACGGGAGAGGGCACAGATACGCAGTATTTT.

The chain is built from TRBV4-2 and TRBJ2-5, with D perhaps matching TRBD1 (5 bases). CDR1 and CDR2 from the germline V gene are LGHNA and YNFKEQ. The CDR3 runs 17 residues. The V end lost 2 bases, the J end lost 2 bases, and 18 bases lay between the germline ends. The DNA of the CDR3 is TGTGCCAGCAGCCAATGGGGCGTGAAGGCAAATCAAGAGACCCAGTACTTC. Protein: CASSQWGVKANQETQYF.

V is TRBV20-1 and J is TRBJ2-5, with 11 bases that match TRBD2. With V trimmed by 6 bases and J by 2 bases, 11 bases remained unmatched. The CDR3 runs 16 residues. Per the germline V gene, CDR1 is DFQATT and CDR2 is SNEGSKA (reference sequence). The CDR3 nucleotides are TGCAGTGCATGGGAACTAGCGGGGGCCCCACAAGAGACCCAGTACTTC. Its translation is CSAWELAGAPQETQYF.

The V call is TRBV20-1, the J call TRBJ2-3, with a possible D match to TRBD1 (5 bases). V was clipped by 3 bases and J by 0 bases, with 13 bases between them. Germline loops: CDR1 DFQATT, CDR2 SNEGSKA (reference sequence). The CDR3 has 15 amino acids. Here the CDR3 reads CSARAAGWSTDTQYF. Here the CDR3 DNA reads TGCAGTGCTAGGGCGGCAGGGTGGAGCACAGATACGCAGTATTTT.

This clonotype was seen more than once but under ten times. Its ends do not fully match the called genes, so a read error is possible. This chain connects TRBV5-1 to TRBJ2-1, with D perhaps TRBD1 (6 bases). The CDR3 sequence is 14 residues long. Germline-derived CDR1 and CDR2 are SGHRS and YFSETQ. CDR3 in DNA: TGCGCCAGCGGATCCGGGGATCGGGACAATGGGCAGTTCTTC. Its protein is CASGSGDRDNGQFF. The full variable domain, in which reference TRBV5-1 and TRBJ2-1 provide the parts outside the CDR3, is KAGVTQTPRYLIKTRGQQVTLSCSPISGHRSVSWYQQTPGQGLQFLFEYFSETQRNKGNFPGRFSGRQFSNSRSEMNVSTLELGDSALYLCASGSGDRDNGQFFGPGTRLTVL.

The chain recombines TRBV9 with TRBJ2-7, with 11 bases that match TRBD2. The CDR3 is 16 residues long. CDR1 is SGDLS, CDR2 YYNGEE, per germline. Losses at the gene ends were 0 bases for V and 7 bases for J; bases not matched to a gene: 9. The CDR3 spells CASSVALAGGRAEQYF. CDR3 sequence (DNA): TGTGCCAGCAGCGTAGCCCTAGCGGGAGGCCGAGCGGAGCAGTACTTC.

This clonotype has just a few counts. The gene calls are TRBV20-1 and TRBJ2-7; a weak D match, TRBD1 (6 bases). There are 11 residues in the CDR3. V was clipped by 4 bases and J by 6 bases, with 10 bases between them. CDR1 is DFQATT, CDR2 SNEGSKA, per germline (reference sequence). The CDR3: CSATTGTEQYF. DNA of the CDR3: TGCAGTGCTACGACAGGTACCGAGCAGTACTTC.

The V gene is TRBV4-3, the J gene TRBJ2-1; possibly TRBD1 for D (7 bases). This CDR3 has 16 residues. Trimming shortened V by 0 bases and J by 8 bases, and 17 bases separated the two germline ends. Germline V gene sequence: CDR1 LGHNA, CDR2 YSLEER. The CDR3 bases are TGCGCCAGCAGCCAAGATCTCCAGGGGGGCGTGGATGAGCAGTTCTTC. Amino acid sequence: CASSQDLQGGVDEQFF.

This clonotype was detected only once. The chain employs TRBV5-1 and TRBJ2-1, with D possibly TRBD2 on 5 matching bases. Between the trimmed V and J ends, which lost 0 bases and 8 bases, there was a span of 12 bases. CDR1 and CDR2 (germline): SGHRS, YFSETQ. This CDR3 contains 14 residues. The CDR3 nucleotides are TGCGCCAGCAGCTTGGGGGCTAGCAGCGATGAGCAGTTCTTC. It encodes CASSLGASSDEQFF.

The chain joins TRBV6-1 to TRBJ2-5; 9 bases fit TRBD2. Trimming cost V 6 bases and J 5 bases; bases outside gene matches: 10. There are 15 residues in the CDR3. From germline, CDR1 is MNHNS and CDR2 SASEGT. The CDR3 DNA is TGTGCCAGCAGGAGGCGGGAGGGCCTCCGGGAGACCCAGTACTTC. Protein sequence: CASRRREGLRETQYF.

This clonotype was detected only a few times. The gene calls are TRBV4-3 and TRBJ1-1; perhaps TRBD1 as D (5 bases). The CDR3 sequence is 17 residues long. Trimming removed 4 bases from V and 3 bases from J, with 21 bases in between. Germline values: CDR1 LGHNA, CDR2 YSLEER. CDR3 residues: CASSPGALGSEDTEAFF. CDR3 DNA: TGCGCCAGCAGCCCTGGGGCATTGGGTAGTGAGGACACTGAAGCTTTCTTT.

This clonotype appeared a few times. The J gene is TRBJ2-3, the V gene TRBV18, with D unresolved. This CDR3 has 12 amino acids. Germline lookup yields CDR1 KGHSH and CDR2 LQKENI. Trimming pared 3 bases from V and 3 bases from J, leaving 4 bases between. In DNA form, the CDR3 reads TGTGCCAGCTCACCCGCGACAGATACGCAGTATTTT. Protein sequence: CASSPATDTQYF.

This clonotype was counted between two and nine times. CDR3 DNA sequence: TGTGCCAGCAGTTTAGAGGAGGGGGAGACCCAGTACTTC. Its translation: CASSLEEGETQYF. This chain links TRBV12-3 or TRBV12-4 with TRBJ2-5, with D possibly matching TRBD2 (6 bases). V gave up 1 base and J gave up 5 bases, with 8 bases separating them. CDR3 length: 13 amino acids.

The chain joins TRBV10-3 to TRBJ1-2, with D tentatively TRBD1 (5 bases). Germline loops: CDR1 ENHRY, CDR2 SYGVKD. The V end lost 0 bases, the J end lost 0 bases, and 8 bases lay between the germline ends. This CDR3 has 15 residues. The CDR3 sequence is CAISESGTTNYGYTF. The CDR3 nucleotides read TGTGCCATCAGTGAGTCTGGGACCACTAACTATGGCTACACCTTC.